This entry features one T cell receptor beta chain sequence. This entry is derived from a study of blood T cell repertoires in COVID-19. Study-level information: COVID-19 samples collected from the United States, Italy and Spain covered acute and convalescent phases. Sources were T cells, B-cell-depleted T cells, or PBMCs; the material itself was cDNA or gDNA.

Original handling: Amplification from reference gene primers served as the basis for estimated nucleated cell counts. Repertoires were generated with immunoSEQ multiplex PCR, while TCRdb's copy carries only in-frame clones and drops some. V and J calls and clone size are copied from that table; D and trimming were computed from the DNA. The table records under 150,000 clones, roughly four fifths of them present only once. After removal of 3 bases from V and 1 base from J, the junction contained 5 bases not matched to a gene. The CDR3 sequence is 16 residues long. Germline V gene sequence: CDR1 KGHSH, CDR2 LQKENI.

Sequences were obtained from peripheral blood. This sequence joins TRBV18 and TRBJ2-3, with TRBD2 identical over 9 bases. This sequence was found in a human donor with acute or convalescent COVID-19. The donor label of this sample is uncertain. This CDR3 is CASSPGRTSGTDTQYF. CDR3 nucleotide sequence: TGTGCCAGCTCACCCGGCAGGACTAGCGGCACAGATACGCAGTATTTT.